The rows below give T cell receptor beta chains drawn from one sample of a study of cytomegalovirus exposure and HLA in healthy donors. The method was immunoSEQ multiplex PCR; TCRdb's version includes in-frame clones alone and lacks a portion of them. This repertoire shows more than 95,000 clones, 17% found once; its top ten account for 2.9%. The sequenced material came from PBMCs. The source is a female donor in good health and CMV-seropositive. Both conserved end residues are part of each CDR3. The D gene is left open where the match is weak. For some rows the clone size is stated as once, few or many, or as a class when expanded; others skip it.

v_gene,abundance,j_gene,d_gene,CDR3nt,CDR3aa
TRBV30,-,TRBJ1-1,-,TGTGCCTGGAGTGCGGACAGCTCGAACACTGAAGCTTTCTTT,CAWSADSSNTEAFF
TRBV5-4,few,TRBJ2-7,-,TGTGCCAGCAGCTTGGATCCTCGAGGGAGGTCCTACGAGCAGTACTTC,CASSLDPRGRSYEQYF
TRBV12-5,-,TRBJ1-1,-,TGTGCTAGTGCTTTCGACACAGTGAGTACTGAAGCTTTCTTT,CASAFDTVSTEAFF
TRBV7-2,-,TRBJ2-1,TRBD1,TGTGCCAGCAGCTACAGGGGGCAAATTAGGAATGAGCAGTTCTTC,CASSYRGQIRNEQFF
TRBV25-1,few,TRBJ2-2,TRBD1,TGTGCCAGCAGTGTAGGGACAGGGGAATCCGGGGAGCTGTTTTTT,CASSVGTGESGELFF
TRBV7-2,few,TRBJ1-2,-,TGTGCCAGCAGCGCCTCAGGGGCAATAAGCTATGGCTACACCTTC,CASSASGAISYGYTF
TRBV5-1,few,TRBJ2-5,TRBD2,TGCGCCAGCAGCCCCGGACTAGCGGGGGCCAAAGAGACCCAGTACTTC,CASSPGLAGAKETQYF
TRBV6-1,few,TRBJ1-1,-,TGTGCCAGCAGTGAATATCAGATAGCTTTCTTT,CASSEYQIAFF
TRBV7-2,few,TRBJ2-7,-,TGTGCCAGCAGCACTTCGGACACCCCTGTTTACGAGCAGTACTTC,CASSTSDTPVYEQYF
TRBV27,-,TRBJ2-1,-,TGTGCCAGCAGTTCATTAGAGGGATGGTACAATGAGCAGCTCTTC,CASSSLEGWYNEQLF
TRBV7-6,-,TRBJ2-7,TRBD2,TGTGCCAGCAGCCGTGGGACTAGGCCCTTTTACGAGCAGTACTTC,CASSRGTRPFYEQYF
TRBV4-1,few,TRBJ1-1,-,TGCGCCAGCAGCCAAGATCGTGGTTCCAGGGTGAACACTGAAGCTTTCTTT,CASSQDRGSRVNTEAFF
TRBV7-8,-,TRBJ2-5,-,TGTGCCAGCAGCTTAGGCGTCCAAGAGACCCAGTACTTC,CASSLGVQETQYF
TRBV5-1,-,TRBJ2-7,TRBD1,TGCGCCAGCAGCGTGAGGGGGCGCTACGAGCAGTACTTC,CASSVRGRYEQYF
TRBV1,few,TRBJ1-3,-,TGCACCAGCAGCCAAGATTTAGCGAACTCTGGAAACACCATATATTTT,CTSSQDLANSGNTIYF
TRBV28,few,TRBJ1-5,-,TGTGCCAGCATTCGACTGGGTCAGCCCCAGCATTTT,CASIRLGQPQHF
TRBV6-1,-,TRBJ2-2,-,TGTGCCAGCCTCAGGTTCCCCGGCGGGGAGCTGTTTTTT,CASLRFPGGELFF
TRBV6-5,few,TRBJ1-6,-,TGTGCCAGCAGGCCGCGGAGAGTAACTAATTCACCCCTCCACTTT,CASRPRRVTNSPLHF
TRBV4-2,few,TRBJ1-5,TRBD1,TGTGCCAGCAGCCAAGGGGACAGTAATAGCAATCAGCCCCAGCATTTT,CASSQGDSNSNQPQHF
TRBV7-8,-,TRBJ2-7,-,TGTGCCAGCAGCCCGTTGGCGGCCTACGAGCAGTACTTC,CASSPLAAYEQYF
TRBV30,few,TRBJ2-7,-,TGTGCCTGGAGTGGGACAACCTACGAGCAGTACTTC,CAWSGTTYEQYF
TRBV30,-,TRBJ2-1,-,TGTGCCTGCACGGAGGGTAGTAGCTCCTACAATGAGCAGTTCTTC,CACTEGSSSYNEQFF
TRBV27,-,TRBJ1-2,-,TGTGCCAGCAGTTTAACGGGTTACTATGGCTACACCTTC,CASSLTGYYGYTF
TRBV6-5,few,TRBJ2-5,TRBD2,TGTGCCAGCAGTTACGGGCTAGCGGGAGAGACCCAGTACTTC,CASSYGLAGETQYF
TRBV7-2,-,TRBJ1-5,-,TGTGCCAGCAGGGCACAGGGAGGCAATCAGCCCCAGCATTTT,CASRAQGGNQPQHF
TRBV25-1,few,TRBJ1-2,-,TGTGCCAGCAGTGAACCAGGGAAGGACTATGGCTACACCTTC,CASSEPGKDYGYTF
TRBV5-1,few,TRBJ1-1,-,TGCGCCAGCAGCCCTGACTACGCTGAAGCTTTCTTT,CASSPDYAEAFF
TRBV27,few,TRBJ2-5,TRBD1,TGTGCCAGCAGCCCGAGGGACAGAGAGACCCAGTACTTC,CASSPRDRETQYF
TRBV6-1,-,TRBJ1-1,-,TGTGCCAGCAGCCACCTTGGGACTTTTAAAGCTTTCTTT,CASSHLGTFKAFF
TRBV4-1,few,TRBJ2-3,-,TGCGCCAGCAGCCAAGCGGTGGTAGCTACCCTCCCAGATACGCAGTATTTT,CASSQAVVATLPDTQYF
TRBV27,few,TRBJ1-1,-,TGTGCCAGCAGTTGGGCACCGGAGAACACTGAAGCTTTCTTT,CASSWAPENTEAFF
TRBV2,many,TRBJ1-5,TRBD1,TGTGCCAGCAGAGATACAGGGGGACGGCAGCCCCAGCATTTT,CASRDTGGRQPQHF
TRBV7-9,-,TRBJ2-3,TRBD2,TGTGCCAGCAGCCATGGGACTATGTTAGAAACGCAGTATTTT,CASSHGTMLETQYF
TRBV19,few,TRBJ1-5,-,TGTGCCAGTAGCCGCTCGGGAGGGGATAGCAATCAGCCCCAGCATTTT,CASSRSGGDSNQPQHF
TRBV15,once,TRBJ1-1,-,TGTGCCACCAGCTTATCTGACGGGATGTACACTGAAGCTTTCTTT,CATSLSDGMYTEAFF
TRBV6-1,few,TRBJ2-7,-,TGTGCCAGCAGTGAATGGGCGAACAGGGAAACCTACGAGCAGTACTTC,CASSEWANRETYEQYF
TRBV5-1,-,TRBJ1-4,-,TGCGCCAGCAGCTTGGCGTCAGGGTCTAATGAAAAACTGTTTTTT,CASSLASGSNEKLFF
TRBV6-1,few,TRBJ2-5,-,TGTGCCAGCAGAGAGATGGGACTCGGGGAGACCCAGTACTTC,CASREMGLGETQYF
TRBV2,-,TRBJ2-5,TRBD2,TGTGCCAGCAGCAGCGGGAGAGGCGGAGAGACCCAGTACTTC,CASSSGRGGETQYF
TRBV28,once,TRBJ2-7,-,TGTGCCAGCAGTCCCTGGGACGGAGGGACCTACGAGCAGTACTTC,CASSPWDGGTYEQYF
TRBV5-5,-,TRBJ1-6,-,TGTGCCAGCAGCTTTGACAGGTCCTGGGTCGATCATTCACCCCTCCACTTT,CASSFDRSWVDHSPLHF
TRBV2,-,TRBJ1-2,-,TGTGCCAGCAGTGATGTGGCAGATGAAGGCTACACCTTC,CASSDVADEGYTF
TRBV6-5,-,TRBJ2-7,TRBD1,TGTGCCAGCAGTTCTCTAGGACAGGAAGTGTACTACGAGCAGTACTTC,CASSSLGQEVYYEQYF
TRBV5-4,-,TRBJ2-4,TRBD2,TGTGCCAGCAGCTTGGGACTAGCGGGAGGAAGGGGAAACATTCAGTACTTC,CASSLGLAGGRGNIQYF